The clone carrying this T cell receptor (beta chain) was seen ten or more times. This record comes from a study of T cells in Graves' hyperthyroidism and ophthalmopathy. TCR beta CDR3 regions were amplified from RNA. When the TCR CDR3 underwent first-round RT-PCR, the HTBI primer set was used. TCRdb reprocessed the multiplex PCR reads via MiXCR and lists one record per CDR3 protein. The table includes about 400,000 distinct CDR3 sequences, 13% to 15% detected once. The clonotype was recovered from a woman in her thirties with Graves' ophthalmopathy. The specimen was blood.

CDR3 DNA sequence: TGTGCCAGCAGCGGAAGGGACAGTTCCTACGAGCAGTACTTC. This codes for CASSGRDSSYEQYF. J is TRBJ2-7 and V is TRBV9; 7 nucleotides agree with TRBD1. After removal of 3 bases from V and 1 base from J, the junction contained 4 bases not matched to a gene. CDR1 and CDR2 from the germline V gene are SGDLS and YYNGEE. This CDR3 comprises 14 residues. The full variable domain, with the rest looked up from reference TRBV9 and TRBJ2-7, is DSGVTQTPKHLITATGQRVTLRCSPRSGDLSVYWYQQSLDQGLQFLIQYYNGEERAKGNILERFSAQQFPDLHSELNLSSLELGDSALYFCASSGRDSSYEQYFGPGTRLTVT.